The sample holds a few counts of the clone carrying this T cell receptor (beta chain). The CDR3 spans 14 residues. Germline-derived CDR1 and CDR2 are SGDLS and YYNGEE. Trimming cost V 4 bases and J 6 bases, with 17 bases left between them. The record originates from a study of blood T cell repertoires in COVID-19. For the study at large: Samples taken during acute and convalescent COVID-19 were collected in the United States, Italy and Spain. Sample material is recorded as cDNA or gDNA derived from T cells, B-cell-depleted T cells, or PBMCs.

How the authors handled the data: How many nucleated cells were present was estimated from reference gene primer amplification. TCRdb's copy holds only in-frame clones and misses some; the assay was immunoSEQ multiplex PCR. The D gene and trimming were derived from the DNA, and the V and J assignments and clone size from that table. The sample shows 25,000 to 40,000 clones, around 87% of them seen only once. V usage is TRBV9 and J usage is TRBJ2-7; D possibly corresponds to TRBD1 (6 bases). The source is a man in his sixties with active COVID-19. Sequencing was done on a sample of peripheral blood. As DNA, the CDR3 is TGTGCCAGCAGCCCTAACTGGGGGCTCGGCGAGCAGTACTTC. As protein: CASSPNWGLGEQYF.